This TCR beta chain was obtained from a study of shared clonotypes between healthy human individuals. Profiled with immunoSEQ multiplex PCR; TCRdb holds only in-frame clones, not every one. The sample contains about 1 million clones, 60% to 80% of which appear only once. Trimming removed 0 bases at V and 4 bases at J, with 14 bases between. The CDR3 loop spans 16 amino acids. Germline V gene sequence: CDR1 SGHRS, CDR2 YFSETQ. The gene calls are TRBV5-1 and TRBJ2-1; TRBD1 might be the D (5 bases). This TCR was recovered from a man in his late teens or twenties in good health. The sequenced sample was memory CD4+ T cells sorted from blood. The subset denotes: CD45RA-negative fraction. CDR3 DNA sequence: TGCGCCAGCAGCTTGGCGTTCAGGGATCTTTACAATGAGCAGTTCTTC. Its translation: CASSLAFRDLYNEQFF.